Listed below are T cell receptor beta chains from one sample, sequenced in a study of early T cells in non-severe SARS-CoV-2 infection. TCRdb reprocessed the 5' RACE reads with MiXCR, giving one entry per CDR3 protein. The sample has about 40,000 distinct CDR3 sequences, over 3.5% seen once. The sequencing input was whole blood. The receptor source for this set is an adult who was a healthcare worker with PCR-confirmed SARS-CoV-2 infection or an uninfected control (not recorded which). Both conserved end residues are part of each CDR3. Fields, in order: clone size, J gene, V gene, D gene, CDR3 DNA, CDR3 protein. D genes are given only for firm matches. Clone size is not always given. Where it is, it says once, few, many or a class for expanded clones.

few TRBJ2-2 TRBV24-1 - TGTGCCACCAGGGCCCAGGGGAACACCGGGGAGCTGTTTTTT CATRAQGNTGELFF
few TRBJ1-2 TRBV18 - TGTGCCAGCTCACGGGGGGCCCAAACTTATGGCTACACCTTC CASSRGAQTYGYTF
many TRBJ1-5 TRBV28 TRBD1 TGTGCCAGCAGTTTTGGGACAGGGGGCAATCAGCCCCAGCATTTT CASSFGTGGNQPQHF
- TRBJ2-1 TRBV19 TRBD2 TGTGCCAGTAGTATCTTAGCGGGAGAAGATGAGCAGTTCTTC CASSILAGEDEQFF
many TRBJ2-3 TRBV7-2 - TGTGCCAGCAGCTTTTCCGGTTTGGCGCAGTATTTT CASSFSGLAQYF
- TRBJ2-1 TRBV20-1 TRBD2 TGCAGTGCTCCTAGCGGGAGGGGGAGAAATGAGCAGTTCTTC CSAPSGRGRNEQFF
many TRBJ2-1 TRBV20-1 - TGCAGTGTCCAGGGGAGCTACAATGAGCAGTTCTTC CSVQGSYNEQFF
- TRBJ1-5 TRBV27 TRBD1 TGTGCCAGCAGCGTGACAGGGAGTAATCAGCCCCAGCATTTT CASSVTGSNQPQHF
many TRBJ2-1 TRBV3-1 TRBD2 TGTGCCAGCAGCCAAGAGCGACTCGAAGGGAGGGCCCAAATCTACAATGAGCAGTTCTTC CASSQERLEGRAQIYNEQFF
few TRBJ2-7 TRBV5-5 TRBD1 TGTGCCAGCAGTGGACAGGGGGACGAGCAGTACTTC CASSGQGDEQYF
- TRBJ1-1 TRBV10-2 - TGCGCCAGCACCGTTGGGGGCGGGAGCACTGAAGCTTTCTTT CASTVGGGSTEAFF
few TRBJ2-3 TRBV29-1 TRBD1 TGCAGCGTGGGGACAGGGTTGAAAGATACGCAGTATTTT CSVGTGLKDTQYF
many TRBJ1-1 TRBV3-1 - TGTGCCAGCAGCCAAGCAGGGATGAACACTGAAGCTTTCTTT CASSQAGMNTEAFF
few TRBJ2-1 TRBV5-6 - TGTGCCAGCAGCTTGGAGGTGGTGAGCTCCTACAATGAGCAGTTCTTC CASSLEVVSSYNEQFF
- TRBJ1-5 TRBV4-1 - TGCGCCAGCAGCCAAGAGCCCGGCGGGCCCCAGCATTTT CASSQEPGGPQHF
few TRBJ2-2 TRBV29-1 - TGCAGCGCGAAATCAGGGTCGGGGAACACCGGGGAGCTGTTTTTT CSAKSGSGNTGELFF